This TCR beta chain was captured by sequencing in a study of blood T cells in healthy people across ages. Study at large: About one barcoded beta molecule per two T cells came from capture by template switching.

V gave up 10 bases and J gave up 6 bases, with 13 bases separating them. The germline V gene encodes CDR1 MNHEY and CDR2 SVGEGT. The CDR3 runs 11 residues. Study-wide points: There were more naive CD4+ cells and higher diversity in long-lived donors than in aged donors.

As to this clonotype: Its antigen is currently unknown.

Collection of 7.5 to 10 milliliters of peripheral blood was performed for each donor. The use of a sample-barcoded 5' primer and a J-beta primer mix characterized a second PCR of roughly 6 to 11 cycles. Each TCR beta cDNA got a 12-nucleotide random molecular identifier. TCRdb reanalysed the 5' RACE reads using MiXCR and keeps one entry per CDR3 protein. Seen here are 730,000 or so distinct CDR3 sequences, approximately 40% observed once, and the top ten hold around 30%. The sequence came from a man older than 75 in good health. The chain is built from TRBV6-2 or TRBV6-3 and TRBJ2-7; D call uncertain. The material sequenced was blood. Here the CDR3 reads CANPAALEQYF. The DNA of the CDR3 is TGTGCCAACCCGGCAGCCCTCGAGCAGTACTTC.